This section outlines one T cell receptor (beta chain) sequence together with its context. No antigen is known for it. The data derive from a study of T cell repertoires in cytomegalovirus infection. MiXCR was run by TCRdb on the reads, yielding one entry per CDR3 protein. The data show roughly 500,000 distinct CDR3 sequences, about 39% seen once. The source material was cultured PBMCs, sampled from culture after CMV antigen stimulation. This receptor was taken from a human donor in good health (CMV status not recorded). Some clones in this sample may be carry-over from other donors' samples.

Here the CDR3 DNA reads TGTGCCAGCAGCTTAGTCCAACTAGCGGGAGATCACGAGCAGTACTTC. It translates to CASSLVQLAGDHEQYF. The rearrangement links TRBV11-2 to TRBJ2-7, with 11 bases identical to TRBD2. CDR1 is SGHAT, CDR2 FQNNGV, per germline. Losses at the gene ends were 1 base for V and 5 bases for J; bases not matched to a gene: 7. CDR3 length: 16 residues.